These T cell receptor beta chains were read from a single sample in a study of cytomegalovirus exposure and HLA in healthy donors. Repertoires were generated with immunoSEQ multiplex PCR, while TCRdb's copy carries only in-frame clones and drops some. Here the sample spans about 200,000 clones, roughly 86% being singletons. Sequenced: PBMCs. These receptors were taken from a man aged 40-55 years in good health and CMV-seropositive. The CDR3 runs from the conserved cysteine through the conserved F or W. The order of the fields is V gene, D gene, clone size, J gene, CDR3 length, CDR3 protein, CDR3 DNA. D genes are given only for firm matches. For some rows the clone size is stated as once, few or many, or as a class when expanded; others skip it.

V: TRBV7-8; D: -; size: -; J: TRBJ1-2; length: 13; CDR3: CASSLGQNYGYTF; DNA: TGTGCCAGCAGCTTAGGGCAAAACTATGGCTACACCTTC
V: TRBV19; D: TRBD2; size: -; J: TRBJ2-3; length: 15; CDR3: CASATGTRHTDTQYF; DNA: TGTGCCAGTGCTACCGGGACTAGACACACAGATACGCAGTATTTT
V: TRBV19; D: TRBD1; size: few; J: TRBJ1-5; length: 15; CDR3: CASSMLDRADQPQHF; DNA: TGTGCCAGTAGTATGCTGGACAGGGCAGATCAGCCCCAGCATTTT
V: TRBV4-1; D: TRBD2; size: -; J: TRBJ2-1; length: 17; CDR3: CASSQGRAGGPGNEQFF; DNA: TGCGCCAGCAGCCAAGGGCGAGCGGGGGGGCCCGGGAATGAGCAGTTCTTC
V: TRBV7-9; D: -; size: -; J: TRBJ1-3; length: 15; CDR3: CARKNRGSSGNTIYF; DNA: TGTGCCAGGAAAAATAGGGGATCCTCTGGAAACACCATATATTTT
V: TRBV6-6; D: -; size: once; J: TRBJ1-2; length: 11; CDR3: CASSADTGYTF; DNA: TGTGCCAGCAGCGCCGACACTGGCTACACCTTC
V: TRBV28; D: TRBD1; size: -; J: TRBJ1-4; length: 14; CDR3: CASRLRGTNEKLFF; DNA: TGTGCCAGCAGGCTCAGGGGGACTAATGAAAAACTGTTTTTT
V: TRBV7-9; D: -; size: once; J: TRBJ2-7; length: 16; CDR3: CSSSLGGQADTHEQYF; DNA: TGTTCCAGCAGCTTAGGGGGGCAGGCAGACACCCACGAGCAGTACTTC
V: TRBV6-1; D: -; size: -; J: TRBJ1-1; length: 13; CDR3: CASSTDSFLGAFF; DNA: TGTGCCAGCAGTACCGACAGTTTCCTTGGAGCTTTCTTT
V: TRBV6-6; D: TRBD1; size: -; J: TRBJ2-3; length: 14; CDR3: CASRRTGVADTQYF; DNA: TGTGCCAGCCGTCGGACAGGGGTCGCAGATACGCAGTATTTT
V: TRBV7-3; D: -; size: once; J: TRBJ2-3; length: 14; CDR3: CASSTGQNSDTQYF; DNA: TGTGCCAGCAGCACAGGACAGAACTCAGATACGCAGTATTTT
V: TRBV9; D: -; size: -; J: TRBJ2-1; length: 16; CDR3: CASSVIPAGPYNEQFF; DNA: TGTGCCAGCAGCGTAATTCCCGCGGGACCTTACAATGAGCAGTTCTTC
V: TRBV2; D: -; size: -; J: TRBJ1-1; length: 13; CDR3: CASRASWNTEAFF; DNA: TGTGCCAGCAGAGCCTCCTGGAACACTGAAGCTTTCTTT
V: TRBV4-1; D: TRBD1; size: -; J: TRBJ1-2; length: 15; CDR3: CASSQVGTGAYGYTF; DNA: TGCGCCAGCAGCCAAGTGGGGACAGGGGCCTATGGCTACACCTTC
V: TRBV5-1; D: TRBD1; size: -; J: TRBJ1-5; length: 20; CDR3: CASSLEGYQGQVYSNQPQHF; DNA: TGCGCCAGCAGCTTGGAAGGCTATCAGGGACAGGTCTATAGCAATCAGCCCCAGCATTTT
V: TRBV27; D: -; size: -; J: TRBJ2-7; length: 13; CDR3: CASSYSGAYEQYF; DNA: TGTGCCAGCAGTTACTCGGGGGCCTACGAGCAGTACTTC
V: TRBV4-2; D: TRBD2; size: once; J: TRBJ2-1; length: 14; CDR3: CASSHPSGDNEQFF; DNA: TGTGCCAGCAGCCATCCTAGCGGGGACAATGAGCAGTTCTTC
V: TRBV10-3; D: -; size: -; J: TRBJ2-1; length: 15; CDR3: CAISSPGEVYNEQFF; DNA: TGTGCCATCAGCAGCCCAGGGGAAGTATACAATGAGCAGTTCTTC
V: TRBV11-2; D: -; size: -; J: TRBJ1-1; length: 15; CDR3: CASSSLGQLNTEAFF; DNA: TGTGCCAGCAGCTCCCTAGGACAGTTGAACACTGAAGCTTTCTTT
V: TRBV4-1; D: TRBD1; size: -; J: TRBJ2-5; length: 16; CDR3: CASSQRFKGAGETQYF; DNA: TGCGCCAGCAGCCAAAGGTTTAAGGGGGCAGGGGAGACCCAGTACTTC
V: TRBV7-2; D: -; size: -; J: TRBJ2-7; length: 14; CDR3: CASSFGRSGYEQYF; DNA: TGTGCCAGCAGCTTTGGGCGTTCGGGATACGAGCAGTACTTC
V: TRBV25-1; D: TRBD1; size: -; J: TRBJ1-4; length: 16; CDR3: CASSVGQGNLNEKLFF; DNA: TGTGCCAGCAGTGTGGGACAGGGCAACCTTAATGAAAAACTGTTTTTT
V: TRBV7-9; D: -; size: -; J: TRBJ2-7; length: 18; CDR3: CASSTIGQRGSNTYEQYF; DNA: TGTGCCAGCAGCACCATCGGACAGAGGGGGAGTAACACCTACGAGCAGTACTTC
V: TRBV6-1; D: -; size: -; J: TRBJ2-1; length: 14; CDR3: CASREGALYNEQFF; DNA: TGTGCCAGCAGGGAGGGTGCTCTCTACAATGAGCAGTTCTTC
V: TRBV19; D: -; size: few; J: TRBJ1-4; length: 16; CDR3: CASSLNPDATNEKLFF; DNA: TGTGCCAGTAGTTTAAACCCAGATGCAACTAATGAAAAACTGTTTTTT
V: TRBV6-1; D: -; size: -; J: TRBJ2-7; length: 13; CDR3: CASSWPGSYEQYF; DNA: TGTGCCAGCAGTTGGCCGGGCTCCTACGAGCAGTACTTC
V: TRBV11-2; D: TRBD1; size: -; J: TRBJ1-6; length: 17; CDR3: CASSLGTGSPIFSPLHF; DNA: TGTGCCAGCAGCTTAGGGACAGGATCACCCATATTTTCACCCCTCCACTTT
V: TRBV10-3; D: TRBD2; size: -; J: TRBJ2-1; length: 15; CDR3: CAISKLAGDLNEQFF; DNA: TGTGCCATCAGTAAACTAGCGGGGGACCTCAATGAGCAGTTCTTC
V: TRBV15; D: -; size: -; J: TRBJ1-5; length: 14; CDR3: CATSPSMFDQPQHF; DNA: TGTGCCACCAGCCCGAGTATGTTCGATCAGCCCCAGCATTTT
V: TRBV7-2; D: -; size: -; J: TRBJ2-1; length: 14; CDR3: CASSLSPTSHEQFF; DNA: TGTGCCAGCAGCTTATCCCCGACTTCTCATGAGCAGTTCTTC